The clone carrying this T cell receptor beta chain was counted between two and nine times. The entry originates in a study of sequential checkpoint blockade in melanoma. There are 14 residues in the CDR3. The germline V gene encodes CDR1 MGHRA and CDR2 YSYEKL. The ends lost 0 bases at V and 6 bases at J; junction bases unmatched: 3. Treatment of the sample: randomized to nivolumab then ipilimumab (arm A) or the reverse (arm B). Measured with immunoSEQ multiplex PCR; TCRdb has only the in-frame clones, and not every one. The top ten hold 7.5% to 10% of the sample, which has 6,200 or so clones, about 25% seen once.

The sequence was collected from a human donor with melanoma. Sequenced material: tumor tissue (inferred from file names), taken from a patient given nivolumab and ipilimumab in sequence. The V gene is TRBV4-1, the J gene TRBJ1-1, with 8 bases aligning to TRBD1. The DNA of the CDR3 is TGCGCCAGCAGCCAAGACCCGGGACAGGCTGAAGCTTTCTTT. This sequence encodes CASSQDPGQAEAFF.